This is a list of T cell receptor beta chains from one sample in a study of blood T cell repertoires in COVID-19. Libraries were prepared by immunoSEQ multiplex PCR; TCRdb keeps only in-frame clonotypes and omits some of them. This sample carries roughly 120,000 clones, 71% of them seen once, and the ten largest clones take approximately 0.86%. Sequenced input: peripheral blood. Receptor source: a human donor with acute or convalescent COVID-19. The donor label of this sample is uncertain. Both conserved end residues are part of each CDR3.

CDR3: CASSQNSGTSGSSYEQYF; J: TRBJ2-7; V: TRBV4-1
CDR3: CASSQRGILGYGYTF; J: TRBJ1-2; V: TRBV3-1/TRBV3-2
CDR3: CASSYSRGFSSYEQYF; J: TRBJ2-7; V: TRBV6-5
CDR3: CASSQVAGDRGIETQYF; J: TRBJ2-5; V: TRBV3-1/TRBV3-2
CDR3: CASSLAPGQNIQYF; J: TRBJ2-4; V: TRBV7-2
CDR3: CASSQASGDTQYF; J: TRBJ2-3; V: TRBV3-1/TRBV3-2
CDR3: CASSPLDRETDTQYF; J: TRBJ2-3; V: TRBV7-9
CDR3: CASSVAPRTGGGYTF; J: TRBJ1-2; V: TRBV9
CDR3: CASSWRGPGGYTF; J: TRBJ1-2; V: TRBV2
CDR3: CASKSRINQPQHF; J: TRBJ1-5; V: TRBV2
CDR3: CASRLETGANYGYTF; J: TRBJ1-2; V: TRBV19
CDR3: CATSEPTGTGANVLTF; J: TRBJ2-6; V: TRBV24-1
CDR3: CASSVAKNTEAFF; J: TRBJ1-1; V: TRBV10-1
CDR3: CASSGRGGANNEQFF; J: TRBJ2-1; V: TRBV7-9
CDR3: CASSPAPDRQEIYNEQFF; J: TRBJ2-1; V: TRBV5-1